The 15 T cell receptor beta chains below all came from one sample that was sequenced in a study of shared clonotypes between healthy human individuals (dated by TCRdb to between 2020 and 2021). The library was generated by the immunoSEQ multiplex PCR assay. Entries here come from immuneACCESS through TCRdb and include only in-frame sequences with V and J called. Some clones fail to appear in such tables; in the studies checked, an unresolved V gene covers under half of the shortfall, and the cause of the remainder is unknown. The sample data list approximately 1.5 million clones, and roughly 98% of these were observed just once. The biggest ten clones account for about 0.42% of the sample. What was sequenced was naive CD4+ T cells sorted from blood. The cell subset or site label here, explained by the study, means: CD45RA+ positively selected. The source is a man aged 25 to 40 in good health.

The genes are TRBV19 and TRBJ2-6; TRBD2 is a possible D gene (5 bases). Germline V CDR1 and CDR2: LNHDA, SQIVND (reference sequence). This CDR3 has 20 residues. With 6 bases removed from V and 0 bases from J, the gap between germline ends came to 24 bases. The DNA of the CDR3 is TGTGCCAGTAGCTTGGTGGGCAGAGGAGGTTTACACTCTGGGGCCAACGTCCTGACTTTC. Translated, it gives CASSLVGRGGLHSGANVLTF.

About this clone: In the same sample, other DNA sequences code for this CDR3. CDR3 region: CASSLSDEQYF. The CDR3 DNA reads as TGTGCCAGCAGTTTATCCGACGAGCAGTACTTC. The gene calls are TRBV28 and TRBJ2-7; unclear D gene. CDR1 and CDR2 from the germline V gene are MDHEN and SYDVKM. With 1 base removed from V and 5 bases from J, the gap between germline ends came to 3 bases. The CDR3 spans 11 residues.

This sequence joins TRBV7-9 and TRBJ2-5; D is ambiguous. CDR1 is SEHNR and CDR2 is FQNEAQ in the germline V gene (reference sequence). This CDR3 spans 16 amino acids. Trimming took 1 base from V and 4 from J, leaving 16 bases between them. The CDR3 loop reads CASSLGGSAWGETQYF. The CDR3 nucleotides are TGTGCCAGCAGCTTAGGAGGTTCCGCTTGGGGAGAGACCCAGTACTTC. Filled out from reference TRBV7-9 and TRBJ2-5, the complete variable domain reads DTGVSQNPRHKITKRGQNVTFRCDPISEHNRLYWYRQTLGQGPEFLTYFQNEAQLEKSRLLSDRFSAERPKGSFSTLEIQRTEQGDSAMYLCASSLGGSAWGETQYFGPGTRLLVL.

The rearrangement links TRBV18 to TRBJ1-5; weak D call: TRBD1 (6 bases). The ends were cut back, 2 bases at V and 4 bases at J, with 9 bases in the middle. The CDR3 totals 14 residues. Germline lookup yields CDR1 KGHSH and CDR2 LQKENI. The CDR3 DNA sequence: TGTGCCAGCTCACCATCGACAGGTAATCAGCCCCAGCATTTT. Protein product: CASSPSTGNQPQHF.

This chain connects TRBV7-2 to TRBJ2-1, with D unclear. V was cut by 0 bases and J by 4 bases, with 7 bases left in between. The CDR3 spans 14 residues. Germline V gene data show CDR1 as SGHTA and CDR2 as FQGNSA. CDR3 sequence (DNA): TGTGCCAGCAGCTTAGCCAGGAAATACAATGAGCAGTTCTTC. Amino acids: CASSLARKYNEQFF.

The chain links TRBV9 to TRBJ2-2; D gene uncertain. The CDR3 has 14 amino acids. Trimming cost V 4 bases and J 4 bases, with 11 bases left between them. The V gene's germline CDR1 is SGDLS and CDR2 YYNGEE. This CDR3 reads CASSSPGFTGELFF. CDR3 bases: TGTGCCAGCAGCTCCCCGGGTTTCACCGGGGAGCTGTTTTTT.

The rearrangement joins TRBV11-3 to TRBJ2-1; TRBD2 might be the D (7 bases). The CDR3 sequence is 14 residues long. Trimming took off 4 bases at V and 6 bases at J, with 13 bases between the two ends. Germline values: CDR1 SGHNT, CDR2 YENEEA. CDR3 DNA sequence: TGTGCCAGCAGCTGGGGGGGGCTAGTCAATGAGCAGTTCTTC. The encoded protein is CASSWGGLVNEQFF.

The chain recombines TRBV15 with TRBJ2-7; D not resolved. Germline loops: CDR1 LNHNV, CDR2 YYDKDF (reference sequence). The CDR3 loop spans 14 amino acids. With 5 bases removed from V and 0 bases from J, the gap between germline ends came to 11 bases. Here the CDR3 reads CATSRGDPSYEQYF. The CDR3 DNA is TGTGCCACCAGCCGAGGAGATCCCTCCTACGAGCAGTACTTC.

The rearrangement uses TRBV25-1 and TRBJ1-1; no clear D. V was shortened by 4 bases and J by 6 bases, with 12 bases between the two germline ends. Germline values: CDR1 MGHDK, CDR2 SYGVNS. The CDR3 is made up of 13 amino acids. In DNA, the CDR3 is TGTGCCAGCAGTGTTCGAGGACGGCCTGAAGCTTTCTTT. Residues: CASSVRGRPEAFF. Full variable domain (remainder filled in from reference TRBV25-1 and TRBJ1-1): EADIYQTPRYLVIGTGKKITLECSQTMGHDKMYWYQQDPGMELHLIHYSYGVNSTEKGDLSSESTVSRIRTEHFPLTLESARPSHTSQYLCASSVRGRPEAFFGQGTRLTVV.

The chain combines TRBV5-4 with TRBJ2-4; D not certain. The V gene's germline CDR1 is SGHNT and CDR2 YYREEE (reference sequence). The CDR3 sequence is 16 residues long. V was shortened by 2 bases and J by 0 bases, with 12 bases between the two germline ends. This CDR3 is CASSFGQNLAKNIQYF. The DNA of the CDR3 is TGTGCCAGCAGCTTCGGGCAGAACCTAGCCAAAAACATTCAGTACTTC.

V is TRBV6-6 and J is TRBJ2-1, with a tentative D call TRBD2 (5 bases). The germline V gene has CDR1 MNHNY and CDR2 SVGAGI (reference sequence). V lost 0 bases to trimming and J lost 2 bases, with 11 bases between them. CDR3 length: 16 amino acids. The CDR3, as DNA: TGTGCCAGCAGTTACTCGGTAGGGAGAGCCTACAATGAGCAGTTCTTC. This translates into CASSYSVGRAYNEQFF.

The rearrangement uses TRBV5-1 and TRBJ2-2, with 7 bases aligning to TRBD2. J lost 0 bases, V lost 1 base, and 0 bases had no gene match. The CDR3 loop spans 15 amino acids. Germline V CDR1 and CDR2: SGHRS, YFSETQ. CDR3 loop: CASSLRGANTGELFF. CDR3 nucleotides: TGCGCCAGCAGCTTGCGGGGGGCGAACACCGGGGAGCTGTTTTTT.

This sequence joins TRBV2 and TRBJ2-7; 8 bases line up with TRBD2. The germline V gene has CDR1 SNHLY and CDR2 FYNNEI. The CDR3 is 15 residues long. The J segment lost 0 bases and the V segment lost 3 bases, leaving 4 bases of the junction unmatched. CDR3 amino acids: CASSEERGSSYEQYF. Here the CDR3 DNA reads TGTGCCAGCAGTGAGGAGCGGGGGAGCTCCTACGAGCAGTACTTC. Drawing the rest from reference TRBV2 and TRBJ2-7, the complete variable domain is EPEVTQTPSHQVTQMGQEVILRCVPISNHLYFYWYRQILGQKVEFLVSFYNNEISEKSEIFDDQFSVERPDGSNFTLKIRSTKLEDSAMYFCASSEERGSSYEQYFGPGTRLTVT.

This rearrangement joins TRBV18 to TRBJ1-5, with 9 bases that match TRBD1. Trimming at V came to 0 bases and at J to 5 bases, leaving 14 bases not matched to a gene. The length of the CDR3 is 19 residues. Germline assignment: CDR1 KGHSH and CDR2 LQKENI. In DNA form, the CDR3 reads TGTGCCAGCTCACCACCGACGGGACAGGGTGGGTGGTTGTATCAGCCCCAGCATTTT. Its protein product is CASSPPTGQGGWLYQPQHF.

The chain recombines TRBV28 with TRBJ2-3, with a weak D call TRBD1 (6 bases). This CDR3 region has 13 residues. Trimming stripped 2 bases from V and 5 bases from J, with 8 bases between. In germline, CDR1 is MDHEN, CDR2 SYDVKM. CDR3 residues: CASSLGGLDTQYF. Here the CDR3 DNA reads TGTGCCAGCAGTTTAGGGGGCTTAGATACGCAGTATTTT.